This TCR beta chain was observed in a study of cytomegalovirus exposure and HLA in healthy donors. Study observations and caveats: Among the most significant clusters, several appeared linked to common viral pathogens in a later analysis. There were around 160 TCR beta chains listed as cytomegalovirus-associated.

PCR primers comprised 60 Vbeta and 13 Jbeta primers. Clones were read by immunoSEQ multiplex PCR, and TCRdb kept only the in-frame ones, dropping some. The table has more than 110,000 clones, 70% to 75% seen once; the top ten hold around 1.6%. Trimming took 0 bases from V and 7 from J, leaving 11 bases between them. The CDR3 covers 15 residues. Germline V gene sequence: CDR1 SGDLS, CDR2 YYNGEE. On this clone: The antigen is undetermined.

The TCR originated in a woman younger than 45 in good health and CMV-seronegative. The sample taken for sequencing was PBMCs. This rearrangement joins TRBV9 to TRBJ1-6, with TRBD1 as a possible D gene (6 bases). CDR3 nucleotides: TGTGCCAGCAGCGTAGTCGACAGGCTAAATTCACCCCTCCACTTT. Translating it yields CASSVVDRLNSPLHF.